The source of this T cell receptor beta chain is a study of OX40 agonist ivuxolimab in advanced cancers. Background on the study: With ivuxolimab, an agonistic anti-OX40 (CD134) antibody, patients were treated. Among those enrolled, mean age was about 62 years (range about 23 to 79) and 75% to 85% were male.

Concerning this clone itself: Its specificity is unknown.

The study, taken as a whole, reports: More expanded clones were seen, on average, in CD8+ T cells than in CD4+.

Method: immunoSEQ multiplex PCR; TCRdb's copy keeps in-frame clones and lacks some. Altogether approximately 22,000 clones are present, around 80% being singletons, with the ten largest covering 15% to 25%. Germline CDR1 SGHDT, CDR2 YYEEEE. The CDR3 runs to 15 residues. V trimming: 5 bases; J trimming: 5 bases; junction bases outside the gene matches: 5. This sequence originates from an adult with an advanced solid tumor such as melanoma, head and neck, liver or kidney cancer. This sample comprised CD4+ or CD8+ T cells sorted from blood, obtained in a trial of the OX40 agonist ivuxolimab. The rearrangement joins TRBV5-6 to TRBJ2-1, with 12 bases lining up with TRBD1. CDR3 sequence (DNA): TGTGCCAGCAGTTTCGGGACAGGGGGCCACAATGAGCAGTTCTTC. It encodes CASSFGTGGHNEQFF.